A selection of T cell receptor beta chains follows, all from one sample in a study of shared clonotypes between healthy human individuals. Clones were read by immunoSEQ multiplex PCR, and TCRdb kept only the in-frame ones, dropping some. The sample has approximately 480,000 clones, 60% to 80% seen once; the top ten hold approximately 13%. Sequenced material: PBMCs. These receptors originate from a woman in her thirties or forties in good health. Some clones in this sample may be carry-over from other donors' samples. Each CDR3 is given with its conserved first and last residue. A D gene is named only where the DNA matches it firmly. Not all rows give a size; the values are once, few, many and, for expanded clones, a class.

CASSVEGLAQTYEQYF,TGTGCCAGCAGCGTAGAAGGACTAGCGCAAACCTACGAGCAGTACTTC,TRBV9,16,-,TRBJ2-7,TRBD2
CASSLGLAGELYF,TGTGCCAGCAGTCTGGGACTAGCGGGTGAGTTGTACTTC,TRBV13,13,few,TRBJ2-7,TRBD2
CASSLQGWSPLHF,TGTGCCAGCAGCTTACAGGGGTGGTCACCCCTCCACTTT,TRBV7-2,13,-,TRBJ1-6,-
CASSQPPLKEQYF,TGTGCCAGCAGCCAACCTCCGCTTAAAGAGCAGTACTTC,TRBV4-2,13,-,TRBJ2-7,-
CASSLLTADMNTEAFF,TGTGCCAGCAGCTTACTTACGGCTGATATGAACACTGAAGCTTTCTTT,TRBV13,16,-,TRBJ1-1,-
CASSIRGIYSYEQYF,TGTGCCAGTAGTATCAGGGGAATTTACTCCTACGAGCAGTACTTC,TRBV19,15,many,TRBJ2-7,-
CASSLAAGEFFEAFF,TGTGCCAGCAGCTTGGCCGCAGGGGAGTTTTTTGAAGCTTTCTTT,TRBV5-5,15,-,TRBJ1-1,-
CATSQLPTGELFF,TGTGCCACCTCCCAACTGCCGACCGGGGAGCTGTTTTTT,TRBV27,13,-,TRBJ2-2,-
CASSWAEQETQYF,TGTGCCAGCAGCTGGGCGGAACAAGAGACCCAGTACTTC,TRBV7-2,13,-,TRBJ2-5,-
CATGGSDGGTEAFF,TGTGCCACTGGGGGATCCGACGGGGGTACTGAAGCTTTCTTT,TRBV2,14,-,TRBJ1-1,-
CASSPYTGSFPSTDTQYF,TGTGCCAGCAGCCCATATACGGGATCGTTTCCTAGCACAGATACGCAGTATTTT,TRBV7-9,18,once,TRBJ2-3,-
CASSPSAASYEQYF,TGTGCCAGCAGCCCTAGCGCAGCTTCCTACGAGCAGTACTTC,TRBV7-3,14,-,TRBJ2-7,-
CASSLRTQNEAFF,TGTGCCAGCAGTTTACGGACACAAAACGAAGCTTTCTTT,TRBV27,13,-,TRBJ1-1,-
CASSLDRGTEAFF,TGTGCCAGCAGCTTAGACAGGGGGACTGAAGCTTTCTTT,TRBV7-9,13,-,TRBJ1-1,TRBD1
CAISGTGLDGGETQYF,TGTGCCATCAGTGGGACAGGACTCGATGGTGGGGAGACCCAGTACTTC,TRBV10-3,16,once,TRBJ2-5,TRBD1
CSVEGGEKLFF,TGCAGCGTTGAAGGAGGGGAAAAACTGTTTTTT,TRBV29-1,11,-,TRBJ1-4,-
CASTRGLAGLDEQYF,TGTGCCAGCACCCGGGGACTAGCGGGCCTCGACGAGCAGTACTTC,TRBV2,15,-,TRBJ2-7,TRBD2
CASRGQGATEAFF,TGTGCCAGTAGAGGACAGGGGGCAACTGAAGCTTTCTTT,TRBV19,13,-,TRBJ1-1,TRBD1
CASTLGGYSNQPQHF,TGTGCCAGTACTCTCGGAGGTTATAGCAATCAGCCCCAGCATTTT,TRBV19,15,few,TRBJ1-5,-
CASSQDSEGKGSQYF,TGCGCCAGCAGCCAAGACAGCGAAGGTAAAGGTTCCCAGTACTTC,TRBV4-1,15,-,TRBJ2-5,-
CASTDGLAAEQYF,TGTGCCAGCACCGATGGGCTAGCGGCGGAGCAGTACTTC,TRBV5-4,13,many,TRBJ2-7,TRBD2
CASSFDGPHSEQFF,TGTGCCAGCAGTTTTGATGGACCCCATAGTGAGCAGTTCTTC,TRBV28,14,few,TRBJ2-1,-
CASRTSGSSYEQYF,TGTGCCAGCAGGACTAGCGGAAGCTCCTACGAGCAGTACTTC,TRBV2,14,-,TRBJ2-7,TRBD2
CASRFGAYEQYF,TGTGCCAGCAGGTTTGGGGCCTACGAGCAGTACTTC,TRBV6-1,12,-,TRBJ2-7,-
CASSLPGGGSGYTF,TGTGCCAGCAGCCTCCCCGGTGGAGGAAGTGGCTACACCTTC,TRBV5-6,14,-,TRBJ1-2,-
CASSLSRQGDTQYF,TGTGCCAGCAGTCTATCCCGACAGGGCGATACGCAGTATTTT,TRBV7-9,14,-,TRBJ2-3,TRBD1
CASSELAGVDEQFF,TGTGCCAGCAGTGAACTAGCGGGAGTTGATGAGCAGTTCTTC,TRBV2,14,-,TRBJ2-1,TRBD2
CASSTDVYGYTF,TGTGCCAGCAGCACGGACGTCTATGGCTACACCTTC,TRBV5-4,12,few,TRBJ1-2,-
CASSLGGDRGTFF,TGTGCCAGCAGCTTAGGAGGGGACAGGGGGACTTTCTTT,TRBV11-3,13,-,TRBJ1-1,TRBD1
CASTSGQGPDQPQHF,TGTGCCAGCACCTCAGGACAGGGCCCTGATCAGCCCCAGCATTTT,TRBV28,15,-,TRBJ1-5,TRBD1
CASSRMTGRFTDTQYF,TGTGCCAGCAGCCGAATGACAGGGCGATTCACAGATACGCAGTATTTT,TRBV5-6,16,-,TRBJ2-3,TRBD1
CASSQVTGLPVRHF,TGCGCCAGCAGCCAGGTGACAGGGCTTCCCGTAAGGCATTTT,TRBV4-1,14,-,TRBJ1-5,TRBD1